The entry that follows covers one T cell receptor (beta chain) sequence. The recovered donors of Cohort 3 showed two negative PCRs, clearance, or symptom resolution. This sample stems from a study of blood T cell repertoires in COVID-19. The protocol was immunoSEQ multiplex PCR, while the TCRdb copy is restricted to in-frame clones and leaves out a portion. This sample has a few hundred thousand clones, with over 85% found just once. Sample: PBMCs or T cells enriched from blood (not recorded which). This receptor was obtained from a young woman who had recovered from COVID-19.

CDR3: CATFTWGGLEGKIEAFF. The CDR3 DNA reads as TGCGCCACCTTTACCTGGGGCGGCCTCGAAGGGAAGATTGAAGCTTTCTTT. V gene TRBV10-2 combines with J gene TRBJ1-1; a weak D match, TRBD1 (5 bases). The germline CDR1 and CDR2 sequences are WSHSY and SAAADI. V shed 10 bases and J shed 7 bases, with 31 bases lying between them. The CDR3 consists of 17 residues.